Described below is a single TCR beta chain sequence and its context. Its antigen is not known. Two oligonucleotides, mixed equimolar, formed the beta constant-region primer covering TRBC1 and TRBC2. Nested alpha and beta constant-region primers with the SP2 primer drove four PCR rounds on ligated cDNA. MiXCR, run by TCRdb on the UMI-ligation and nested PCR reads, gives a single entry per CDR3 protein. The sample includes roughly 130,000 distinct CDR3 sequences, approximately 37% of them seen just once. This sample stems from a study of naive and memory T cell subsets. Notes on the study in general: In CD4 and CD8 cells, diversity dropped from naive through EMRA.

CDR3 length: 15 amino acids. The V gene lost 0 bases and the J gene lost 2 bases, with 8 bases spanning the gap. CDR1 and CDR2 (germline): SGHTA, FQGNSA. After the first PCR, alpha and beta chain libraries were processed separately. This clonotype was sampled from a human donor in good health. What was sequenced was central memory CD4+ T cells from blood. V gene TRBV7-2 combines with J gene TRBJ2-1, with unresolved D. CDR3 amino acids: CASSLAAGTYNEQFF. DNA of the CDR3: TGTGCCAGCAGCTTAGCGGCAGGAACCTACAATGAGCAGTTCTTC.